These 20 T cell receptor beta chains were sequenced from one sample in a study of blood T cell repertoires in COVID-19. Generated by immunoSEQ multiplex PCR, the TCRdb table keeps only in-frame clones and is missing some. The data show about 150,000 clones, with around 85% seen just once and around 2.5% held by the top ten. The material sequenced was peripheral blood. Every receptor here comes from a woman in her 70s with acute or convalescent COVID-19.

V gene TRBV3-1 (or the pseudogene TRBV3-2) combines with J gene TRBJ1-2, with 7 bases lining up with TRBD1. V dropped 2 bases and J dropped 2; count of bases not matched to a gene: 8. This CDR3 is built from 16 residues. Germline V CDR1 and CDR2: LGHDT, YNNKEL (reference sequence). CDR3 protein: CASSQPGQAGNYGYTF. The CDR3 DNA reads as TGTGCCAGCAGCCAACCTGGACAGGCGGGGAACTATGGCTACACCTTC.

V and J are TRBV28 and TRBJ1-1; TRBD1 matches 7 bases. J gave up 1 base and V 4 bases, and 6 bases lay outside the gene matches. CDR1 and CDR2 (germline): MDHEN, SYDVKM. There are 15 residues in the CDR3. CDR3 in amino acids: CASSSQGSSNTEAFF. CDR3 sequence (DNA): TGTGCCAGCAGTTCACAGGGGTCCTCGAACACTGAAGCTTTCTTT.

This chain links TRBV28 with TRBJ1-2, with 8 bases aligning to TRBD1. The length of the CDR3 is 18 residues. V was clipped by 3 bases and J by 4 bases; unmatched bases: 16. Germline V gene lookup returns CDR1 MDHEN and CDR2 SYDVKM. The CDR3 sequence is CASSFPVSPFTGGYGYTF. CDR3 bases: TGTGCCAGCAGTTTCCCAGTAAGCCCCTTTACAGGGGGCTATGGCTACACCTTC.

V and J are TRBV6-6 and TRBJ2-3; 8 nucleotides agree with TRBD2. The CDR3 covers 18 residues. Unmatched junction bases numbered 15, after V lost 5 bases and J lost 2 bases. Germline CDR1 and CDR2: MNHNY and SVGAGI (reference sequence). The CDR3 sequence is CASSLPGLGNPNTDTQYF. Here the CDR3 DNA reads TGTGCCAGCAGTCTCCCGGGACTAGGGAACCCCAACACAGATACGCAGTATTTT.

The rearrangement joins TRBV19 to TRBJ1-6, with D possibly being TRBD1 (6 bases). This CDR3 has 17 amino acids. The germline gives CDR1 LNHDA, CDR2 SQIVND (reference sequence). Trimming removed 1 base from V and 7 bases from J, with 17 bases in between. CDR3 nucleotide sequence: TGTGCCAGTAGTATAGCCGCAGGGACACTCGGAAATTCACCCCTCCACTTT. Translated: CASSIAAGTLGNSPLHF.

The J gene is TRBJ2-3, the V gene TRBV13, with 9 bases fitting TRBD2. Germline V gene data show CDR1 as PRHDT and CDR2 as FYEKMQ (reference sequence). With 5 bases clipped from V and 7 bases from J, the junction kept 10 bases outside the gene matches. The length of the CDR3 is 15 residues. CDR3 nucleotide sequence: TGTGCCAGCAGCCTGCGACTAGCGGCCGGTAATACGCAGTATTTT. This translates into CASSLRLAAGNTQYF.

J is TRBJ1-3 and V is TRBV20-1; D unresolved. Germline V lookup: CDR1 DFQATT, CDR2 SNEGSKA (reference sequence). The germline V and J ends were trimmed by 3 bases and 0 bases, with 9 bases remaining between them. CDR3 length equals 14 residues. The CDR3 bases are TGCAGTGCTAGTATGTCAGACTCTGGAAACACCATATATTTT. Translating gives CSASMSDSGNTIYF.

The DNA for the CDR3 is TGTGCCAGCAGCTTGCTAGCGGGGGGCCTTCTTTTGTTAAACATTCAGTACTTC. This gives the protein CASSLLAGGLLLLNIQYF. The gene calls are TRBV7-9 and TRBJ2-4, with TRBD2 matching over 11 bases. After removal of 3 bases from V and 6 bases from J, the junction contained 13 bases not matched to a gene. Germline-derived CDR1 and CDR2 are SEHNR and FQNEAQ (reference sequence). This CDR3 comprises 18 residues.

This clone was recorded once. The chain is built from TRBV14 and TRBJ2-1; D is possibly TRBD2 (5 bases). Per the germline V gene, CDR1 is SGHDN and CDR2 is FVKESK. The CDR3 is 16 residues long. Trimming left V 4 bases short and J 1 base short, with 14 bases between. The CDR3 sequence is CASSRLERGSYNEQFF. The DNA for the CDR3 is TGTGCCAGCAGCCGCTTGGAACGAGGGTCCTACAATGAGCAGTTCTTC. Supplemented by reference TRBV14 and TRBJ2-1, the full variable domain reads EAGVTQFPSHSVIEKGQTVTLRCDPISGHDNLYWYRRVMGKEIKFLLHFVKESKQDESGMPNNRFLAERTGGTYSTLKVQPAELEDSGVYFCASSRLERGSYNEQFFGPGTRLTVL.

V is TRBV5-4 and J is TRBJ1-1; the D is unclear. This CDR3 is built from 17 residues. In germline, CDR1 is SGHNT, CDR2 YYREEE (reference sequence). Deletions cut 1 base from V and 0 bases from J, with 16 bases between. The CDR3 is CASSLNYFVTLNTEAFF. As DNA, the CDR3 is TGTGCCAGCAGCTTGAATTACTTCGTGACACTGAACACTGAAGCTTTCTTT.

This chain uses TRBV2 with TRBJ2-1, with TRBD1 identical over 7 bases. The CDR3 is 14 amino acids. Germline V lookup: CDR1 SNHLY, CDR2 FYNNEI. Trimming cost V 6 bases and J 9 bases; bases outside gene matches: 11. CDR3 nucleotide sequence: TGTGCCAGCAGCCCGGGACAGAATTTGGGTGAGCAGTTCTTC. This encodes CASSPGQNLGEQFF.

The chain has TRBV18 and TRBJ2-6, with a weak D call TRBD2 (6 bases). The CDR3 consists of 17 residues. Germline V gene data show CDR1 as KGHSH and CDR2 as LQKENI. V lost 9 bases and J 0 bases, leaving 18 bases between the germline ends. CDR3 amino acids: CASTTGGVSSGANVLTF. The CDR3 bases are TGTGCCAGTACTACGGGCGGGGTAAGCTCTGGGGCCAACGTCCTGACTTTC. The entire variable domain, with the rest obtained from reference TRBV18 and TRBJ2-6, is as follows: NAGVMQNPRHLVRRRGQEARLRCSPMKGHSHVYWYRQLPEEGLKFMVYLQKENIIDESGMPKERFSAEFPKEGPSILRIQQVVRGDSAAYFCASTTGGVSSGANVLTFGAGSRLTVL.

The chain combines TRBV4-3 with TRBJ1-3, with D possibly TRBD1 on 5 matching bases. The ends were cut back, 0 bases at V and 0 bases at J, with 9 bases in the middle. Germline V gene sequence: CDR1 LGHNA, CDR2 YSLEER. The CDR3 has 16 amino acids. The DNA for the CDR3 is TGCGCCAGCAGCCAAGATGGGCAGGGCTCTGGAAACACCATATATTTT. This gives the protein CASSQDGQGSGNTIYF.

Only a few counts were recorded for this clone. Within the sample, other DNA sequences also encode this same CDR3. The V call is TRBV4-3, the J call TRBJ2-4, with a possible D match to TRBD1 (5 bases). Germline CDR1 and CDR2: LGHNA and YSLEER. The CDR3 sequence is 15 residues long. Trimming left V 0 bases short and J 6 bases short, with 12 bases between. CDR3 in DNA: TGCGCCAGCAGCCAAGAATCCCAGGGTGGAAACATTCAGTACTTC. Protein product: CASSQESQGGNIQYF.

CDR3 residues: CASSVGQFQETQYF. The CDR3 DNA follows: TGTGCCAGCAGCGTAGGTCAGTTCCAAGAGACCCAGTACTTC. The V call is TRBV9, the J call TRBJ2-5; D unclear. The length of the CDR3 is 14 residues. Trimming left V 0 bases short and J 1 base short, with 7 bases between. Germline V gives CDR1 SGDLS, CDR2 YYNGEE.

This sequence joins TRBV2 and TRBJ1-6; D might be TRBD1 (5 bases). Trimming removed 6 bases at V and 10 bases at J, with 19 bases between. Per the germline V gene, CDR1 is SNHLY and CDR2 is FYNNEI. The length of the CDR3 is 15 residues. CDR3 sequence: CASRENTGGGSPLHF. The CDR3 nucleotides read TGTGCCAGCAGGGAGAACACGGGGGGAGGATCACCCCTCCACTTT.

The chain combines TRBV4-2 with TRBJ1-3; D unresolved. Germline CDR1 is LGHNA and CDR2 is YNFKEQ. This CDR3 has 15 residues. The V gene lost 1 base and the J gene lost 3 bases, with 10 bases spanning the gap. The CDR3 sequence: CASSQAGGLGNTIYF. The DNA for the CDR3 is TGTGCCAGCAGCCAAGCCGGAGGCCTTGGAAACACCATATATTTT.

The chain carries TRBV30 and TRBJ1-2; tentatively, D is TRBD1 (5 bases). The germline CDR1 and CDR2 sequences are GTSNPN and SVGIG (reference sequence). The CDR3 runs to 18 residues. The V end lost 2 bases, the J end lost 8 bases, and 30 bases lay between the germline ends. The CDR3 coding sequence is TGTGCCTGGAGTTATGCCGGGACTGGCCTACTGAGAGGGAAAGGCTACACCTTC. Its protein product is CAWSYAGTGLLRGKGYTF.

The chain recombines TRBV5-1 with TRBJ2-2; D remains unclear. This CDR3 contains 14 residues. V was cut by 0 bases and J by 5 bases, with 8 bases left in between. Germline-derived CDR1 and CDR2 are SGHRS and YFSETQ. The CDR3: CASSLGHPTGELFF. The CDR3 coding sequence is TGCGCCAGCAGCTTGGGACACCCTACCGGGGAGCTGTTTTTT.

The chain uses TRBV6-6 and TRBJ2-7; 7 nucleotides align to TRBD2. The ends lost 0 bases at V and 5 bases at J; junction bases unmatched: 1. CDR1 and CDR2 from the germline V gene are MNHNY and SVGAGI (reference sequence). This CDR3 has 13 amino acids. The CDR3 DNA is TGTGCCAGCAGTTACTCGGCGGGGGACGAGCAGTACTTC. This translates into CASSYSAGDEQYF.